This T cell receptor (beta chain) originates from a study of T cell repertoires in cytomegalovirus infection. TCRdb used MiXCR to reprocess the reads, holding one entry per CDR3 protein. The repertoire includes 80,000 or so distinct CDR3 sequences, 35% to 45% of them detected once, and approximately 95% sits in the top ten. Concerning this clonotype: Its specificity is unknown.

The length of the CDR3 is 14 residues. Germline CDR1 and CDR2: LNHDA and SQIVND (reference sequence). V was cut by 1 base and J by 6 bases, with 10 bases left in between. This rearrangement joins TRBV19 to TRBJ2-1; D perhaps matches TRBD2 (5 bases). The material was CD8+ T cells from cultured PBMCs, obtained from culture after CMV antigen stimulation. This sequence originates from a human donor in good health (CMV status not recorded). Some clones in this sample may be carry-over from other donors' samples. CDR3 sequence: CASSIVSGSNEQFF. CDR3 sequence (DNA): TGTGCCAGTAGTATAGTTTCGGGGAGCAATGAGCAGTTCTTC.